A single sample gave rise to the 18 T cell receptor beta chains below, sequenced in a study of response to subunit inactivated influenza vaccine. Each CDR3 protein gets one entry after TCRdb re-called the RT-PCR reads with MiXCR. The profile shows about 610,000 distinct CDR3 sequences, less than 15% of them singletons. The sequences come from PBMCs from blood, collected 11 to 12 days after vaccination. Receptor source: a man aged 50-59 years who received an inactivated influenza vaccine.

This clonotype was observed a handful of times. The chain couples TRBV6-5 to TRBJ1-6; no firm D call. V lost 6 bases and J 4 bases, leaving 19 bases between the germline ends. CDR1 and CDR2 from the germline V gene are MNHEY and SVGAGI. The CDR3 has 17 residues. CDR3 loop: CASSSSRASGYNSPLHF. The DNA for the CDR3 is TGTGCCAGCAGCTCCTCGAGGGCATCGGGTTATAATTCACCCCTCCACTTT.

This chain uses TRBV6-1 with TRBJ2-7, with no clear D. This CDR3 is 13 amino acids long. Germline V CDR1 and CDR2: MNHNS, SASEGT. The V gene lost 7 bases and the J gene lost 6 bases, with 16 bases spanning the gap. The CDR3 loop reads CASTNGIVTEQYF. CDR3 sequence (DNA): TGTGCCAGCACCAACGGCATCGTAACCGAGCAGTACTTC.

The chain couples TRBV6-1 to TRBJ2-1, with TRBD2 identical over 12 bases. This CDR3 is built from 15 residues. V was clipped by 4 bases and J by 4 bases; unmatched bases: 2. CDR1 MNHNS and CDR2 SASEGT come from the germline V gene. CDR3 loop: CASSASGRVYNEQFF. The CDR3 nucleotides are TGTGCCAGCAGTGCTAGCGGGAGGGTGTACAATGAGCAGTTCTTC.

This clonotype showed up just a few times. The V gene is TRBV9, the J gene TRBJ2-7; 7 nucleotides agree with TRBD1. The CDR3 has 15 residues. The trim removed 0 bases at V and 4 bases at J, leaving 7 bases unmatched. CDR1 and CDR2 from the germline V gene are SGDLS and YYNGEE. DNA of the CDR3: TGTGCCAGCAGCGTAGGGTCAGGGGGAAGGTACGAGCAGTACTTC. It is translated as CASSVGSGGRYEQYF.

J is TRBJ2-7 and V is TRBV7-9; D is tentatively TRBD1 or TRBD2 (5 bases each). The V gene's germline CDR1 is SEHNR and CDR2 FQNEAQ (reference sequence). The CDR3 length is 13 residues. V lost 4 bases to trimming and J lost 8 bases, with 15 bases between them. The CDR3 DNA follows: TGTGCCAGCAGCTCCGGGACCGTCCGGAAGCAGTACTTC. Its protein product is CASSSGTVRKQYF.

V usage is TRBV3-1 and J usage is TRBJ2-7; D assignment may be TRBD1 or TRBD2 (6 bases each). V was trimmed by 0 bases and J by 4 bases, leaving 16 bases between them. The CDR3 loop spans 16 amino acids. Germline CDR1 reads LGHDT; CDR2 reads YNNKEL (reference sequence). The CDR3 here is CASSQEGGMGRYEQYF. CDR3 nucleotides: TGTGCCAGCAGCCAAGAAGGGGGGATGGGACGGTACGAGCAGTACTTC.

The chain links TRBV20-1 to TRBJ2-5, with 7 bases fitting TRBD2. J gave up 9 bases and V 3 bases, and 13 bases lay outside the gene matches. The CDR3 is 14 amino acids. Looked up from germline, CDR1 is DFQATT and CDR2 is SNEGSKA (reference sequence). The CDR3 sequence is CSASGSWSGGAQYF. The CDR3 DNA follows: TGCAGTGCTAGCGGGAGCTGGAGTGGGGGGGCCCAGTACTTC.

This clonotype was seen only a few times. This rearrangement joins TRBV28 to TRBJ2-7; 16 nucleotides line up with TRBD2. CDR3 size: 17 residues. V shed 9 bases and J 3 bases; nucleotides not matched to a gene: 11. Germline V gene sequence: CDR1 MDHEN, CDR2 SYDVKM. The CDR3 sequence is CASWTGTSGRAGYEQYF. CDR3 nucleotides: TGTGCCAGTTGGACCGGGACTAGCGGGAGGGCCGGCTACGAGCAGTACTTC. The full variable domain, completed using reference TRBV28 and TRBJ2-7, is DVKVTQSSRYLVKRTGEKVFLECVQDMDHENMFWYRQDPGLGLRLIYFSYDVKMKEKGDIPEGYSVSREKKERFSLILESASTNQTSMYLCASWTGTSGRAGYEQYFGPGTRLTVT.

The chain links TRBV12-3 or TRBV12-4 to TRBJ2-3, with D perhaps TRBD1 (6 bases). The CDR3 covers 17 residues. V lost 3 bases and J 0 bases, leaving 16 bases between the germline ends. The chain's CDR3 is CASSFLAGGLSTDTQYF. For the CDR3, the DNA is TGTGCCAGCAGTTTTCTTGCTGGGGGCCTAAGCACAGATACGCAGTATTTT.

This clonotype was seen ten or more times. The chain recombines TRBV4-3 with TRBJ1-6; D gene ambiguous. V dropped 0 bases and J dropped 10 bases, with 10 bases sitting between them. Germline V CDR1 and CDR2: LGHNA, YSLEER. The CDR3 loop spans 14 amino acids. CDR3 nucleotide sequence: TGCGCCAGCAGCCAAGAGGTCCAGAAATCACCCCTCCACTTT. It yields the protein CASSQEVQKSPLHF.

The rearrangement joins TRBV7-2 to TRBJ2-5; possibly TRBD2 for D (6 bases). Germline values: CDR1 SGHTA, CDR2 FQGNSA. V was shortened by 1 base and J by 0 bases, with 12 bases between the two germline ends. The CDR3 spans 16 residues. CDR3 bases: TGTGCCAGCAGCTTAGAGGGCGGGGATTACCAAGAGACCCAGTACTTC. Amino acid sequence: CASSLEGGDYQETQYF.

The chain employs TRBV20-1 and TRBJ1-1; D is unclear. CDR3 length: 12 residues. CDR1 and CDR2 (germline): DFQATT, SNEGSKA (reference sequence). Trimming pared 3 bases from V and 5 bases from J, leaving 10 bases between. The CDR3 DNA follows: TGCAGTGCTAGCCAGCCGGGGACTGAAGCTTTCTTT. Translation gives CSASQPGTEAFF.

J is TRBJ1-6 and V is TRBV11-2, with no clear D. Deletions cut 5 bases from V and 11 bases from J, with 16 bases between. Germline CDR1 reads SGHAT; CDR2 reads FQNNGV. The CDR3 runs to 14 residues. The CDR3, as DNA: TGTGCCAGCAGCCCGGGCGCGGGGAGGCCACCCCTCCACTTT. As protein: CASSPGAGRPPLHF.

In this sample, this clonotype turned up many times. This chain joins TRBV10-3 and TRBJ1-2; D perhaps matches TRBD1 (6 bases). Germline lookup yields CDR1 ENHRY and CDR2 SYGVKD. This CDR3 comprises 16 residues. V lost 4 bases and J 0 bases, leaving 15 bases between the germline ends. The CDR3 DNA is TGTGCCATCAGTGGGACCCGGGACACAACTAACTATGGCTACACCTTC. This translates into CAISGTRDTTNYGYTF.

The chain links TRBV5-4 to TRBJ1-2; D unclear. The V gene's germline CDR1 is SGHNT and CDR2 YYREEE (reference sequence). The CDR3 has 13 amino acids. Trimming stripped 1 base from V and 1 base from J, with 5 bases between. This CDR3 is CASSLILNYGYTF. The DNA for the CDR3 is TGTGCCAGCAGCTTGATTCTTAACTATGGCTACACCTTC.

At least ten counts were recorded for this clonotype. One junction end disagrees with the germline gene, perhaps due to a read error. The chain has TRBV5-1 and TRBJ2-3; D is unresolved. CDR1 and CDR2 (germline): SGHRS, YFSETQ. The CDR3 spans 14 residues. The CDR3 spells CASSSRTSTDTQYF. CDR3 nucleotide sequence: TGTGCCAGCAGTTCTCGTACTAGCACAGATACGCAGTATTTT.

V is TRBV29-1 and J is TRBJ2-5; 14 bases match TRBD2. The V gene's germline CDR1 is SQVTM and CDR2 ANQGSEA. V lost 7 bases to trimming and J lost 9 bases; unmatched junction nucleotides: 10. The CDR3 is 14 residues long. DNA for the CDR3: TGCAGCGCAAGCCCGGGACTAGCGGGAGTACCCCAGTACTTC. Translating gives CSASPGLAGVPQYF.

A few counts support this clonotype. The gene calls are TRBV7-9 and TRBJ1-1; possibly TRBD1 for D (5 bases). Germline CDR1 SEHNR, CDR2 FQNEAQ (reference sequence). V was shortened by 4 bases and J by 0 bases, with 18 bases between the two germline ends. The CDR3 spans 17 residues. The CDR3 reads CASSSRSRGRMNTEAFF. The DNA of the CDR3 is TGTGCCAGCAGCTCCCGGAGCCGGGGACGGATGAACACTGAAGCTTTCTTT.